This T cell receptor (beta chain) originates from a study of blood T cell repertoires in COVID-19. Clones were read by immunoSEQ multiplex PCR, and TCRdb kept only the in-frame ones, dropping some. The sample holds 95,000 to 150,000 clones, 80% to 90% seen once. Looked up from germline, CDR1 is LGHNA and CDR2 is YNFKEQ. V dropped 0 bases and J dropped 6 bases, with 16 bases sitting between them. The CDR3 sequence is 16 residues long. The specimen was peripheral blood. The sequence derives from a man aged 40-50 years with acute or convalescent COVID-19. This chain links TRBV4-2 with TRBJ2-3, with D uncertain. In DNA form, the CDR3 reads TGTGCCAGCAGCCAAGATACGCAGGATCGTGGGGATACGCAGTATTTT. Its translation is CASSQDTQDRGDTQYF.